This T cell receptor beta chain was identified in a study of early T cells in non-severe SARS-CoV-2 infection. For the study at large: Sequencing of bulk RNA from unsorted whole blood was done, without chain pairing.

Individual cDNA molecules received unique molecular identifiers. TCRdb processed the 5' RACE reads anew with MiXCR; each CDR3 protein has one entry. Of 40,000 or so distinct CDR3 sequences in the sample, approximately 6% were seen once. Whole-study results and caveats: There was a bias toward anti-spike CD8 responses in VDJdb matching, which missed private and CD4 specificities.

CDR1 is MNHNS and CDR2 is SASEGT in the germline V gene. The V and J ends lost 7 bases and 5 bases respectively, with 12 bases between them. The CDR3 length is 12 residues. The table lists this clonotype with many counts. Antigen: not known. The sequencing input was whole blood. V and J are TRBV6-1 and TRBJ2-7, with D possibly TRBD1 on 6 matching bases. The sequence derives from an adult who was a healthcare worker with PCR-confirmed SARS-CoV-2 infection or an uninfected control (not recorded which). In DNA form, the CDR3 reads TGTGCCAGCACCCTACCAGGGGACGAGCAGTACTTC. Amino acid sequence: CASTLPGDEQYF.